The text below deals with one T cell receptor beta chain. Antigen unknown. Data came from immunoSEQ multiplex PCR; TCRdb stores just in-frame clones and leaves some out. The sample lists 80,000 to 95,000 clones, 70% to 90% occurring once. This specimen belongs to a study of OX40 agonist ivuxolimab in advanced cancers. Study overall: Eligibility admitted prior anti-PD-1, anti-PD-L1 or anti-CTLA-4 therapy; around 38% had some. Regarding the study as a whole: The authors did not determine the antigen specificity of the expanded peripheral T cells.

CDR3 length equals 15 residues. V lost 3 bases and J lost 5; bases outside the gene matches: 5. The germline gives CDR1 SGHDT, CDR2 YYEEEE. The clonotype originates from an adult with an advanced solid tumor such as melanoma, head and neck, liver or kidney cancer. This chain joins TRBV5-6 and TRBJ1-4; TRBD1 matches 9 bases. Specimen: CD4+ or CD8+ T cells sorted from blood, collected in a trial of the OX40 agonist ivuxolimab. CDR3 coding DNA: TGTGCCAGCAGCTCAGGACAGGGGTGGAATGAAAAACTGTTTTTT. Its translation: CASSSGQGWNEKLFF.